This T cell receptor (beta chain) was identified in a study of cytomegalovirus exposure and HLA in healthy donors. The PCR contained 60 Vbeta and 13 Jbeta primers. Assay used: immunoSEQ multiplex PCR; TCRdb lists only in-frame clones, some missing. The sample consists of more than 80,000 clones, around 64% of them appearing once. The receptor was isolated from a man aged 55 to 69 in good health and CMV-seronegative. The material sequenced was PBMCs.

This CDR3 is CASSLGGTGGDQPQHF. DNA for the CDR3: TGCGCCAGCAGCTTGGGGGGGACAGGGGGGGATCAGCCCCAGCATTTT. This chain connects TRBV5-1 to TRBJ1-5; 11 bases are a match to TRBD1. The CDR3 covers 16 residues. Unmatched junction bases numbered 4, after V lost 0 bases and J lost 5 bases. Germline CDR1 SGHRS, CDR2 YFSETQ.